This entry lists 18 T cell receptor beta chains sequenced from one sample in a study of Ad26.COV2.S vaccination and SARS-CoV-2 variants. As for treatment: roughly 18 received Ad26.COV2.S at low or high dose, single or two shots; roughly 5 received placebo; per-sample allocation not given. It was on day 63 after the first vaccine or placebo injection that samples were taken. Using immunoSEQ multiplex PCR, the repertoire was profiled, and TCRdb retains in-frame clones only, with some absent. The sample yields about 400,000 clones, roughly 80% seen once. The specimen was peripheral blood, collected in a trial of Ad26.COV2.S vaccine versus placebo. The receptors were sampled from a person aged 18-65 years who received the Ad26.COV2.S COVID-19 vaccine or a placebo.

This rearrangement joins TRBV7-8 to TRBJ2-5; TRBD2 matches 10 bases. Germline trimming cut 3 bases from V and 5 bases from J; bases unmatched to any gene: 6. The V gene's germline CDR1 is SGHVS and CDR2 FQNEAQ. The CDR3 length is 15 residues. The DNA of the CDR3 is TGTGCCAGCAGCTTGACGGGACTAGCGAGTGAGACCCAGTACTTC. Translation: CASSLTGLASETQYF.

This chain links TRBV4-1 with TRBJ1-1, with no clear D. The CDR3 is 12 residues long. Trimming shortened V by 2 bases and J by 5 bases, and 6 bases separated the two germline ends. Germline V gene lookup returns CDR1 MGHRA and CDR2 YSYEKL. The CDR3 DNA sequence: TGCGCCAGCAGCCAAATATGGACTGAAGCTTTCTTT. Residues: CASSQIWTEAFF.

The chain employs TRBV2 and TRBJ2-7; no definite D call. This CDR3 contains 15 residues. The V gene lost 2 bases and the J gene lost 1 base, with 12 bases spanning the gap. Looked up from germline, CDR1 is SNHLY and CDR2 is FYNNEI. CDR3 amino acids: CASSEPRGTSYEQYF. The CDR3 DNA sequence: TGTGCCAGCAGTGAACCCCGTGGCACTTCCTACGAGCAGTACTTC.

This chain joins TRBV29-1 and TRBJ2-7; 7 bases are shared with TRBD1. V lost 3 bases, J lost 3 bases, and 2 bases stayed unmatched. CDR1 is SQVTM and CDR2 is ANQGSEA in the germline V gene. This CDR3 comprises 12 residues. This CDR3 reads CSVEAGGYEQYF. The CDR3 bases are TGCAGCGTTGAGGCAGGGGGCTACGAGCAGTACTTC.

The chain employs TRBV19 and TRBJ1-5, with D perhaps TRBD1 (6 bases). The V gene lost 9 bases and the J gene lost 0 bases, with 18 bases spanning the gap. Germline loops: CDR1 LNHDA, CDR2 SQIVND (reference sequence). This CDR3 spans 16 amino acids. The CDR3 DNA reads TGTGCCAGCACGAGACAGGCGGGAGGTAGCAATCAGCCCCAGCATTTT. It translates to CASTRQAGGSNQPQHF.

This clone came up a few times. This chain joins TRBV6-5 and TRBJ2-3; TRBD2 matches 8 bases. V lost 7 bases and J lost 7; bases outside the gene matches: 10. The CDR3 length is 14 residues. Germline V gene data show CDR1 as MNHEY and CDR2 as SVGAGI. CDR3 sequence: CASTSGGSGNTQYF. The CDR3 region has the DNA TGTGCCAGCACCTCGGGAGGGAGCGGGAATACGCAGTATTTT.

This chain joins TRBV7-3 and TRBJ2-3; 8 positions agree with TRBD2. The CDR3 consists of 14 residues. The germline V gene encodes CDR1 SGHTA and CDR2 FQGTGA. J lost 8 bases, V lost 2 bases, and 6 bases had no gene match. CDR3 DNA sequence: TGTGCCAGCAGCTTAGACGGGAGGGCCGGTACGCAGTATTTT. It translates to CASSLDGRAGTQYF.

The rearrangement uses TRBV9 and TRBJ2-2, with D possibly matching TRBD1 (6 bases). V shed 0 bases and J shed 0 bases, with 9 bases lying between them. This CDR3 spans 16 amino acids. In germline, CDR1 is SGDLS, CDR2 YYNGEE. DNA of the CDR3: TGTGCCAGCAGCGTAGAAGGGGGAGCGAACACCGGGGAGCTGTTTTTT. It is translated as CASSVEGGANTGELFF. The full variable domain, its missing parts supplied by reference TRBV9 and TRBJ2-2, is DSGVTQTPKHLITATGQRVTLRCSPRSGDLSVYWYQQSLDQGLQFLIQYYNGEERAKGNILERFSAQQFPDLHSELNLSSLELGDSALYFCASSVEGGANTGELFFGEGSRLTVL.

The gene calls are TRBV4-2 and TRBJ1-1, with D tentatively TRBD1 (5 bases). Germline V gene lookup returns CDR1 LGHNA and CDR2 YNFKEQ. This CDR3 has 14 amino acids. V gave up 4 bases and J gave up 4 bases, with 13 bases separating them. The CDR3 reads CASSPLPGGTEAFF. The CDR3, as DNA: TGTGCCAGCAGCCCCCTCCCCGGGGGCACTGAAGCTTTCTTT.

V and J are TRBV19 and TRBJ2-2, with D possibly matching TRBD2 (5 bases). V was pared by 6 bases and J by 1 base, with 9 bases between. Germline assignment: CDR1 LNHDA and CDR2 SQIVND (reference sequence). The CDR3 is 14 residues long. CDR3 DNA: TGTGCCAGTAGAAGACTAAAGAACACCGGGGAGCTGTTTTTT. This sequence encodes CASRRLKNTGELFF.

This clone showed up just once. The V and J genes are TRBV5-1 and TRBJ1-5; 8 bases align to TRBD1. CDR1 is SGHRS, CDR2 YFSETQ, per germline. The CDR3 is 15 amino acids. The V and J ends lost 3 bases and 7 bases, in that order; junction bases with no gene match: 9. The CDR3 nucleotides read TGCGCCAGCAGCTCGACAGGGGATCGGCGCCAGCCCCAGCATTTT. Translation gives CASSSTGDRRQPQHF. The variable domain in full, completed from reference TRBV5-1 and TRBJ1-5, reads KAGVTQTPRYLIKTRGQQVTLSCSPISGHRSVSWYQQTPGQGLQFLFEYFSETQRNKGNFPGRFSGRQFSNSRSEMNVSTLELGDSALYLCASSSTGDRRQPQHFGDGTRLSIL.

The V and J genes are TRBV11-2 and TRBJ1-2, with TRBD1 matching 8 bases. J was trimmed by 8 bases and V by 6 bases; bases with no gene match: 11. The CDR3 contains 14 residues. Germline V gene data show CDR1 as SGHAT and CDR2 as FQNNGV. DNA for the CDR3: TGTGCCAGCAGTCTCTGGACAGGGACTGGCGGCTACACCTTC. Amino acid sequence: CASSLWTGTGGYTF.

The chain has TRBV18 and TRBJ1-1; 8 bases are a match to TRBD1. The junction had 9 bases not matched to a gene; V was cut back by 4 bases and J by 5 bases. The CDR3 length is 15 residues. CDR1 and CDR2 from the germline V gene are KGHSH and LQKENI. Here the CDR3 DNA reads TGTGCCAGCTCACTTAGCCGACAGGGGCAAACTGAAGCTTTCTTT. Encoded protein: CASSLSRQGQTEAFF.

The chain is built from TRBV13 and TRBJ2-1; 11 bases match TRBD2. J gave up 8 bases and V 0 bases, and 9 bases lay outside the gene matches. The germline CDR1 and CDR2 sequences are PRHDT and FYEKMQ (reference sequence). This CDR3 is 17 amino acids long. As DNA, the CDR3 is TGTGCCAGCAGCTTAGGCATTCGGGCTAGCGGGAGGTATGAGCAGTTCTTC. As protein: CASSLGIRASGRYEQFF.

The gene calls are TRBV7-2 and TRBJ1-2; D gene unclear. This CDR3 has 14 residues. Trimming pared 5 bases from V and 10 bases from J, leaving 20 bases between. Germline CDR1 reads SGHTA; CDR2 reads FQGNSA. The CDR3 spells CASSPQEGLGPYTF. The CDR3 DNA sequence: TGTGCCAGCAGCCCCCAGGAAGGTCTCGGCCCCTACACCTTC. The full variable domain, its missing parts supplied by reference TRBV7-2 and TRBJ1-2, is GAGVSQSPSNKVTEKGKDVELRCDPISGHTALYWYRQSLGQGLEFLIYFQGNSAPDKSGLPSDRFSAERTGGSVSTLTIQRTQQEDSAVYLCASSPQEGLGPYTFGSGTRLTVV.

V usage is TRBV28 and J usage is TRBJ1-6, with no clear D. CDR1 and CDR2 (germline): MDHEN, SYDVKM. CDR3 length equals 14 residues. V was trimmed by 2 bases and J by 8 bases, leaving 10 bases between them. CDR3 sequence (DNA): TGTGCCAGCAGTTTACCTCGGCTATATTCACCCCTCCACTTT. Amino acid sequence: CASSLPRLYSPLHF.

This chain joins TRBV28 and TRBJ2-5; TRBD2 matches 8 bases. Germline CDR1 and CDR2: MDHEN and SYDVKM. J gave up 2 bases and V 5 bases, and 4 bases lay outside the gene matches. The CDR3 consists of 14 residues. CDR3 region: CASSPGLVQETQYF. The CDR3 DNA is TGTGCCAGCAGTCCGGGACTAGTTCAAGAGACCCAGTACTTC.

This clone was recorded only once. The rearrangement links TRBV19 to TRBJ1-4, with D tentatively TRBD1 (5 bases). Germline V gives CDR1 LNHDA, CDR2 SQIVND (reference sequence). Trimming removed 1 base at V and 0 bases at J, with 15 bases between. The CDR3 has 18 amino acids. CDR3: CASSIGAGRGATNEKLFF. CDR3 coding DNA: TGTGCCAGTAGTATAGGGGCTGGTCGGGGCGCAACTAATGAAAAACTGTTTTTT.